This TCR beta chain was captured in a study of Ad26.COV2.S vaccination and SARS-CoV-2 variants. Study background: Trial arm assignment for the donor was COV1001 Ad26.COV2.S. Overall study findings and caveats: Spike-specific TCR breadth ran higher among vaccine recipients than placebo recipients.

On this clone: Its antigen is not known.

Stated treatment: roughly 20 received Ad26.COV2.S at low or high dose, single or two shots; about 5 received placebo; per-sample allocation not given. All samples were drawn on day 63, counting from the first vaccine or placebo injection. Using immunoSEQ multiplex PCR, the repertoire was profiled, and TCRdb retains in-frame clones only, with some absent. The sample contains some 270,000 clones, roughly 89% of which appear only once. This TCR came from a person between 18 and 65 years old who received the Ad26.COV2.S COVID-19 vaccine or a placebo. The sample in question was peripheral blood, obtained in a trial of Ad26.COV2.S vaccine versus placebo.

CDR3 DNA sequence: TGTGCCAGCAGCCCGGGTGCAGAGAACATTCAGTACTTC. Translation gives CASSPGAENIQYF. The rearrangement joins TRBV5-6 to TRBJ2-4; D remains unclear. The CDR3 consists of 13 residues. In germline, CDR1 is SGHDT, CDR2 YYEEEE. Trimming stripped 4 bases from V and 7 bases from J, with 12 bases between.